Reported below is one TCR beta chain. The data derive from a study of somatic mutations in cytotoxic T cells in rheumatoid arthritis. From germline, CDR1 is MNHEY and CDR2 SMNVEV (reference sequence). With 5 bases removed from V and 0 bases from J, the gap between germline ends came to 4 bases. The CDR3 loop spans 13 amino acids. Sequenced by immunoSEQ multiplex PCR; TCRdb stores in-frame clones only, minus some. The table includes about 15,000 clones, around 75% detected once. This TCR was sampled from an adult with rheumatoid arthritis. V and J are TRBV27 and TRBJ2-2; D gene ambiguous. The specimen was CD8+ T cells sorted from blood. Written as DNA, the CDR3 is TGTGCCAGCAGTAAAACGAACACCGGGGAGCTGTTTTTT. Protein product: CASSKTNTGELFF.